These T cell receptor beta chains were read from a single sample in a study of beta chain features in type 1 diabetes. Method: immunoSEQ multiplex PCR; TCRdb's copy keeps in-frame clones and lacks some. This table has 350,000 to 450,000 clones, roughly 15% appearing once. Sequences were obtained from naive CD4+ T cells from blood. The receptors originated from a woman under 30 in good health. Each CDR3 is given with its conserved first and last residue. Fields, in order: D gene, V gene, clone size, J gene, CDR3 protein, CDR3 DNA. The D gene is left open where the match is weak. For some rows the clone size is stated as once, few or many, or as a class when expanded; others skip it.

>TRBD2|TRBV25-1|few|TRBJ2-3
CASSRGGSDTQYF
TGTGCCAGCAGTCGCGGGGGTTCAGATACGCAGTATTTT
>TRBD2|TRBV30|NA|TRBJ2-7
CAWSAPRLAGVFSYEQYF
TGTGCCTGGAGTGCTCCCCGGCTAGCGGGAGTATTCTCCTACGAGCAGTACTTC
>TRBD1|TRBV19|NA|TRBJ2-7
CASSTPGQTYEQYF
TGTGCCAGTAGTACACCGGGACAGACTTACGAGCAGTACTTC
>NA|TRBV29-1|few|TRBJ2-7
CSVGRDFLYYEQYF
TGCAGCGTTGGCAGGGACTTCCTCTACTACGAGCAGTACTTC
>NA|TRBV7-2|once|TRBJ2-5
CASSDRQGAPETQYF
TGTGCCAGCAGCGACCGGCAGGGTGCCCCAGAGACCCAGTACTTC
>NA|TRBV5-1|few|TRBJ2-7
CASSGGTDAYEQYF
TGCGCCAGCAGCGGCGGGACAGACGCCTACGAGCAGTACTTC
>NA|TRBV19|few|TRBJ2-1
CASSDTGGTEQFF
TGTGCCAGTAGTGATACGGGGGGCACTGAGCAGTTCTTC
>TRBD2|TRBV30|NA|TRBJ2-7
CAWSARRKSGNYEQYF
TGTGCCTGGAGTGCCCGAAGGAAAAGCGGGAACTACGAGCAGTACTTC
>TRBD1|TRBV29-1|few|TRBJ2-1
CSLGQGTAYNEQFF
TGCAGCCTAGGACAGGGGACAGCTTACAATGAGCAGTTCTTC
>NA|TRBV18|few|TRBJ2-7
CASSPRVNGDEQYF
TGTGCCAGCTCACCCAGGGTTAACGGCGACGAGCAGTACTTC
>NA|TRBV10-3|few|TRBJ2-5
CAISVSLQGKQETQYF
TGTGCCATCAGTGTGTCCCTCCAGGGGAAACAAGAGACCCAGTACTTC
>NA|TRBV20-1|few|TRBJ2-3
CTENTQYF
TGTACAGAAAATACGCAGTATTTT
>NA|TRBV25-1|few|TRBJ2-7
CASSEATPYEQYF
TGTGCCAGCAGTGAAGCTACGCCCTACGAGCAGTACTTC